This T cell receptor beta chain was profiled in a study of T-cell reconstitution after alpha-beta-depleted transplantation in children. Worth noting for this clonotype: The antigen remains unidentified.

This CDR3 is 18 amino acids long. CDR1 DFQATT and CDR2 SNEGSKA come from the germline V gene (reference sequence). Trimming cost V 6 bases and J 0 bases; bases outside gene matches: 18. Study-wide results and caveats: Counts and diversity of T cells one year after transplant came mostly from newly produced T cells. Recipient T cells and thymic progenitors that survived gave rise to the high TCRbeta diversity observed at day 60 in some patients. Several hundred expanded graft clones reportedly supplied alpha-beta T cells about two months after transplant.

Preparation of the TCRbeta library used unique molecular identifiers. Each CDR3 protein is one row after TCRdb ran MiXCR on the PCR reads. The table lists about 1,000,000 distinct CDR3 sequences, less than 30% of them singletons. The chain joins TRBV20-1 to TRBJ1-1; 8 bases align to TRBD1. Here the sequenced sample was PBMCs, mostly from graft donor cells, taken 360 days after TCRalphabeta/CD19-depleted stem cell transplant. The sequence was collected from a boy younger than two who had a stem cell transplant for SCID, so the T cells may come from the graft donor. The CDR3 here is CSAPTVLGQGPMNTEAFF. The DNA of the CDR3 is TGCAGTGCCCCTACCGTTCTAGGACAGGGACCGATGAACACTGAAGCTTTCTTT.